Each of the 28 T cell receptor beta chains below was sequenced from the same sample in a study of T cells in Graves' hyperthyroidism and ophthalmopathy. Amplified regions were TCR beta CDR3 sequences from RNA transcripts. HTBI primers were the set used in a first-round RT-PCR of the TCR CDR3. TCRdb reprocessed the multiplex PCR reads with MiXCR, giving one entry per CDR3 protein. The sample lists about 210,000 distinct CDR3 sequences; about a sixth were seen once. Specimen: blood. All receptors derive from a man over 45 with Graves' hyperthyroidism.

The sample holds many counts of this clonotype. The V call is TRBV20-1, the J call TRBJ1-5; D remains ambiguous. Deletions cut 6 bases from V and 2 bases from J, with 17 bases between. The CDR3 is 15 amino acids. The germline gives CDR1 DFQATT, CDR2 SNEGSKA (reference sequence). The CDR3 here is CSASLNYAGNQPQHF. CDR3 nucleotides: TGCAGTGCGTCCCTTAATTACGCCGGCAATCAGCCCCAGCATTTT.

This clonotype was detected many times. This chain links TRBV7-4 with TRBJ2-7, with D perhaps matching TRBD2 (6 bases). The V and J ends lost 5 bases and 3 bases respectively, with 14 bases between them. The CDR3 has 14 residues. Germline values: CDR1 SGHVT, CDR2 SQSDAQ. DNA of the CDR3: TGTGCCAGCAGCGTTAAGACGGGACTCTACGAGCAGTACTTC. Residues: CASSVKTGLYEQYF.

This clonotype was seen ten or more times. The chain couples TRBV7-9 to TRBJ2-7; 7 bases are a match to TRBD2. Germline values: CDR1 SEHNR, CDR2 FQNEAQ (reference sequence). The trim removed 6 bases at V and 2 bases at J, leaving 7 bases unmatched. CDR3 length: 14 residues. The DNA for the CDR3 is TGTGCCAGCAGGGCCGCGGGAGTGGCCTACGAGCAGTACTTC. This translates into CASRAAGVAYEQYF. The full variable domain, with the rest looked up from reference TRBV7-9 and TRBJ2-7, is DTGVSQNPRHKITKRGQNVTFRCDPISEHNRLYWYRQTLGQGPEFLTYFQNEAQLEKSRLLSDRFSAERPKGSFSTLEIQRTEQGDSAMYLCASRAAGVAYEQYFGPGTRLTVT.

This clonotype was picked up a small number of times. The J gene is TRBJ2-3, the V gene TRBV29-1; 7 nucleotides line up with TRBD2. Trimming cost V 7 bases and J 2 bases; bases outside gene matches: 9. The V gene's germline CDR1 is SQVTM and CDR2 ANQGSEA. There are 14 residues in the CDR3. The CDR3 spells CSGGEGLTTDTQYF. For the CDR3, the DNA is TGCAGCGGAGGGGAGGGGCTCACCACAGATACGCAGTATTTT.

The J gene is TRBJ2-3, the V gene TRBV3-1; 9 bases line up with TRBD2. V shed 4 bases and J 1 base; nucleotides not matched to a gene: 6. Germline-derived CDR1 and CDR2 are LGHDT and YNNKEL (reference sequence). The CDR3 contains 16 residues. DNA for the CDR3: TGTGCCAGCAGCCGGAGTAGCGGGAGTGGCACAGATACGCAGTATTTT. Translating gives CASSRSSGSGTDTQYF.

This clonotype has at least ten counts. V is TRBV7-8 and J is TRBJ2-3; D not resolved. V lost 2 bases and J lost 6, with 12 bases in between. The CDR3 extends over 14 amino acids. Germline lookup yields CDR1 SGHVS and CDR2 FQNEAQ. The CDR3 DNA follows: TGTGCCAGCAGCTTATTTGCGCCTACCGATACGCAGTATTTT. This codes for CASSLFAPTDTQYF.

This clonotype was detected many times. Given a much more abundant clone one base away, this may be a read error. The chain uses TRBV27 and TRBJ1-2; D is unresolved. Germline loops: CDR1 MNHEY, CDR2 SMNVEV (reference sequence). The CDR3 contains 12 residues. Trimming cost V 2 bases and J 3 bases, with 4 bases left between them. The CDR3 is CASSLGDYGYTF. The CDR3 DNA reads as TGTGCCAGCAGTTTAGGGGACTATGGCTACACCTTC.

The chain couples TRBV10-2 to TRBJ1-3; 8 bases are a match to TRBD1. Germline V gene data show CDR1 as WSHSY and CDR2 as SAAADI. V lost 6 bases to trimming and J lost 3 bases; unmatched junction nucleotides: 4. The CDR3 runs 14 residues. CDR3 nucleotide sequence: TGCGCCAGCAGGGGGACAGGACTTGGAAACACCATATATTTT. As protein: CASRGTGLGNTIYF.

This rearrangement joins TRBV5-1 to TRBJ2-5; 7 nucleotides align to TRBD2. The CDR3 length is 14 residues. Germline lookup yields CDR1 SGHRS and CDR2 YFSETQ. With V trimmed by 0 bases and J by 5 bases, 4 bases remained unmatched. The CDR3 reads CASSLGTSSETQYF. CDR3 sequence (DNA): TGCGCCAGCAGCTTGGGGACTAGTTCGGAGACCCAGTACTTC. Drawing the rest from reference TRBV5-1 and TRBJ2-5, the complete variable domain is KAGVTQTPRYLIKTRGQQVTLSCSPISGHRSVSWYQQTPGQGLQFLFEYFSETQRNKGNFPGRFSGRQFSNSRSEMNVSTLELGDSALYLCASSLGTSSETQYFGPGTRLLVL.

V and J are TRBV15 and TRBJ1-5, with unresolved D. Germline V gives CDR1 LNHNV, CDR2 YYDKDF (reference sequence). The CDR3 sequence is 12 residues long. V gave up 0 bases and J gave up 7 bases, with 4 bases separating them. CDR3: CATSRDGQPQHF. The CDR3 DNA follows: TGTGCCACCAGCAGAGATGGACAGCCCCAGCATTTT.

This clonotype showed up just a few times. The CDR3: CASSFGTGRNNEQFF. DNA for the CDR3: TGTGCCAGCAGTTTTGGGACAGGGCGAAACAATGAGCAGTTCTTC. This chain links TRBV6-1 with TRBJ2-1, with 9 positions matching TRBD1. Looked up from germline, CDR1 is MNHNS and CDR2 is SASEGT. The CDR3 totals 15 residues. V trimming: 5 bases; J trimming: 5 bases; junction bases outside the gene matches: 7.

This clonotype appeared many times. The gene calls are TRBV28 and TRBJ2-3; 10 bases are a match to TRBD2. The CDR3 has 18 amino acids. Germline CDR1 and CDR2: MDHEN and SYDVKM. The J segment lost 2 bases and the V segment lost 2 bases, leaving 10 bases of the junction unmatched. CDR3 sequence: CASSLRVSSGGPTDTQYF. The CDR3 coding sequence is TGTGCCAGCAGTTTAAGGGTGTCTAGCGGGGGCCCCACAGATACGCAGTATTTT.

This clonotype was seen ten or more times. The chain links TRBV11-3 to TRBJ2-5, with D hard to call. Per the germline V gene, CDR1 is SGHNT and CDR2 is YENEEA. Trimming stripped 6 bases from V and 5 bases from J, with 13 bases between. This CDR3 comprises 13 residues. CDR3 amino acids: CASSYTMGETQYF. CDR3 DNA sequence: TGTGCCAGCAGTTATACCATGGGCGAGACCCAGTACTTC.

In this sample, this clonotype turned up many times. The rearrangement joins TRBV5-1 to TRBJ2-1; 9 nucleotides align to TRBD2. The germline V gene has CDR1 SGHRS and CDR2 YFSETQ. The CDR3 consists of 18 residues. V shed 1 base, J shed 2 bases, and the junction held 10 bases outside the gene matches. CDR3 region: CASSLSPREGVTYNEQFF. The CDR3 nucleotides are TGCGCCAGCAGCTTGTCACCGCGGGAGGGGGTTACCTACAATGAGCAGTTCTTC.

This clonotype was counted many times. The rearrangement joins TRBV6-1 to TRBJ2-5; D is ambiguous. V was cut by 6 bases and J by 5 bases, with 16 bases left in between. Per germline, CDR1 MNHNS and CDR2 SASEGT. The CDR3 extends over 14 amino acids. The CDR3 nucleotides read TGTGCCAGCAGACTCGGACCGCATATGGAGACCCAGTACTTC. It translates to CASRLGPHMETQYF.

The rearrangement joins TRBV11-3 to TRBJ2-1; TRBD1 or TRBD2 may be the D gene (6 bases each). The CDR3 loop spans 17 amino acids. V gave up 5 bases and J gave up 0 bases, with 17 bases separating them. CDR1 and CDR2 (germline): SGHNT, YENEEA. The CDR3 nucleotides are TGTGCCAGCAGCCTAAGGGGGGCGGGCTCCTCCTACAATGAGCAGTTCTTC. It codes for CASSLRGAGSSYNEQFF.

Many counts were recorded for this clonotype. The chain joins TRBV11-2 to TRBJ1-1; 8 bases fit TRBD1. The germline V gene encodes CDR1 SGHAT and CDR2 FQNNGV. V shed 5 bases and J 5 bases; nucleotides not matched to a gene: 7. The length of the CDR3 is 14 residues. CDR3 region: CASSQGAGLTEAFF. The CDR3 DNA is TGTGCCAGCAGCCAGGGGGCAGGGTTAACTGAAGCTTTCTTT. Supplemented by reference TRBV11-2 and TRBJ1-1, the full variable domain reads EAGVAQSPRYKIIEKRQSVAFWCNPISGHATLYWYQQILGQGPKLLIQFQNNGVVDDSQLPKDRFSAERLKGVDSTLKIQPAKLEDSAVYLCASSQGAGLTEAFFGQGTRLTVV.

This sequence joins TRBV19 and TRBJ1-2; TRBD1 aligns across 8 bases. The V gene's germline CDR1 is LNHDA and CDR2 SQIVND (reference sequence). The CDR3 has 15 amino acids. With V trimmed by 3 bases and J by 1 base, 4 bases remained unmatched. CDR3 nucleotides: TGTGCCAGTAGTATCGGGACAGGAGATAACTATGGCTACACCTTC. As protein: CASSIGTGDNYGYTF.

The chain recombines TRBV12-3 or TRBV12-4 with TRBJ1-5, with D hard to call. This CDR3 region has 16 residues. Deletions cut 5 bases from V and 6 bases from J, with 20 bases between. The DNA for the CDR3 is TGTGCCAGCAGTCCCGGACGTAGGAGATTCACTCAGCCCCAGCATTTT. It translates to CASSPGRRRFTQPQHF.

This clonotype was counted at least ten times. The J gene is TRBJ2-7, the V gene TRBV7-8; TRBD1 might be the D (6 bases). The CDR3 runs to 15 residues. Germline CDR1 is SGHVS and CDR2 is FQNEAQ. Trimming pared 0 bases from V and 3 bases from J, leaving 12 bases between. CDR3 in amino acids: CASSLAFRGVYEQYF. In DNA form, the CDR3 reads TGTGCCAGCAGCTTAGCGTTCAGGGGAGTCTACGAGCAGTACTTC.

The CDR3: CASSSPGQGAEQYF. The CDR3 DNA sequence: TGTGCCAGCAGCTCCCCGGGACAGGGGGCCGAGCAGTACTTC. The gene calls are TRBV11-2 and TRBJ2-7; 12 bases agree with TRBD1. CDR1 is SGHAT and CDR2 is FQNNGV in the germline V gene. The CDR3 is 14 residues long. V was clipped by 4 bases and J by 6 bases; unmatched bases: 4.

The chain links TRBV7-2 to TRBJ1-6; D unclear. V lost 3 bases and J 2 bases, leaving 8 bases between the germline ends. The CDR3 consists of 15 residues. The germline V gene has CDR1 SGHTA and CDR2 FQGNSA. The CDR3 loop is CASSLAGPYNSPLHF. CDR3 coding DNA: TGTGCCAGCAGCTTGGCAGGACCCTATAATTCACCCCTCCACTTT. The full variable domain, completed using reference TRBV7-2 and TRBJ1-6, is GAGVSQSPSNKVTEKGKDVELRCDPISGHTALYWYRQSLGQGLEFLIYFQGNSAPDKSGLPSDRFSAERTGGSVSTLTIQRTQQEDSAVYLCASSLAGPYNSPLHFGNGTRLTVT.

This clonotype has only a few counts. This rearrangement joins TRBV20-1 to TRBJ2-3, with 7 nucleotides matching TRBD2. CDR1 and CDR2 from the germline V gene are DFQATT and SNEGSKA (reference sequence). The J segment lost 3 bases and the V segment lost 3 bases, leaving 6 bases of the junction unmatched. The CDR3 totals 14 residues. The CDR3 nucleotides read TGCAGTGCTAGCGGGGGGTTTGCGACAGATACGCAGTATTTT. This sequence encodes CSASGGFATDTQYF.

This clonotype has at least ten counts. The rearrangement joins TRBV27 to TRBJ2-1; 12 nucleotides line up with TRBD2. The trim removed 5 bases at V and 1 base at J, leaving 6 bases unmatched. Germline-derived CDR1 and CDR2 are MNHEY and SMNVEV (reference sequence). The CDR3 is 17 residues long. The CDR3 loop is CASSQLTSGRSYNEQFF. Here the CDR3 DNA reads TGTGCCAGCAGTCAACTGACTAGCGGGAGATCCTACAATGAGCAGTTCTTC.

The J gene is TRBJ2-5, the V gene TRBV5-1, with 13 bases that match TRBD2. Germline-derived CDR1 and CDR2 are SGHRS and YFSETQ. The CDR3 sequence is 15 residues long. V lost 4 bases and J lost 5; bases outside the gene matches: 5. The CDR3 is CASSGTSGKVETQYF. The CDR3 bases are TGCGCCAGCAGCGGGACTAGCGGGAAGGTGGAGACCCAGTACTTC.

There are a few counts of this clonotype. This chain connects TRBV7-2 to TRBJ1-2, with unresolved D. Germline V CDR1 and CDR2: SGHTA, FQGNSA. The CDR3 totals 15 residues. Trimming removed 5 bases from V and 4 bases from J, with 17 bases in between. The CDR3 loop reads CASSKGGGRSYGYTF. DNA for the CDR3: TGTGCCAGCAGCAAGGGAGGTGGGAGGAGCTATGGCTACACCTTC.

There are many counts of this clonotype. This chain joins TRBV20-1 and TRBJ2-3; the match to TRBD2 covers 7 bases. Germline-derived CDR1 and CDR2 are DFQATT and SNEGSKA (reference sequence). The CDR3 runs to 13 residues. With V trimmed by 6 bases and J by 2 bases, 5 bases remained unmatched. Written as DNA, the CDR3 is TGCAGTGCCTTTAGCGGGCTCACAGATACGCAGTATTTT. This encodes CSAFSGLTDTQYF.

In DNA form, the CDR3 reads TGCAGTGCTACTGGGCCTAGCGGCAACCAAGAGACCCAGTACTTC. This encodes CSATGPSGNQETQYF. J is TRBJ2-5 and V is TRBV20-1, with 7 bases that match TRBD2. V dropped 4 bases and J dropped 0; count of bases not matched to a gene: 8. Germline CDR1 and CDR2: DFQATT and SNEGSKA (reference sequence). The CDR3 is 15 residues long.